This T cell receptor (beta chain) is from a study of T cell responses to AZD1222 COVID-19 vaccine. As for this clone: What it binds is unknown.

The CDR3 extends over 14 amino acids. Study observations and caveats: The donors showed a predominance of white British ancestry and of females, with possible underestimation of clonal diversity.

Clones were sequenced by immunoSEQ multiplex PCR, and TCRdb holds only the in-frame ones, with some missing. The sample lists 150,000 to 180,000 clones; 90% were seen once. The sequence derives from an adult in good health. Sequences were derived from peripheral blood, sampled on day 0 of AZD1222 vaccination. The rearrangement links TRBV21-1 to TRBJ1-6; the table's TRBD1 call for D was not verified on the DNA. TRBV21-1 is marked as a pseudogene. CDR3 sequence: CASSSRDIHSPLHF. In DNA, the CDR3 is TGTGCCAGCAGTTCCCGGGACATTCATTCACCCCTCCACTTT.